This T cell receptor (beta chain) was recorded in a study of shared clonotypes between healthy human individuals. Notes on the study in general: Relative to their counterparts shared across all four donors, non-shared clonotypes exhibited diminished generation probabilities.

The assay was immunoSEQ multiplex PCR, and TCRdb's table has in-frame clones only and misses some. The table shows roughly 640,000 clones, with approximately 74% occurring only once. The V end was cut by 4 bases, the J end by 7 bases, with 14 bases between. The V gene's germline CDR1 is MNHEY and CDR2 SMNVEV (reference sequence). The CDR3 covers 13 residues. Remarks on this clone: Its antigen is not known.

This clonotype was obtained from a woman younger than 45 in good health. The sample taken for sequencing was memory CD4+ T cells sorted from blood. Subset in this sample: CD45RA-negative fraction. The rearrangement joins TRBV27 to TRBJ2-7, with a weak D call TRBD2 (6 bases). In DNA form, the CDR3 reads TGTGCCAGCAGTTCCGCCCGGAGGGGAGAGCAGTACTTC. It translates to CASSSARRGEQYF.